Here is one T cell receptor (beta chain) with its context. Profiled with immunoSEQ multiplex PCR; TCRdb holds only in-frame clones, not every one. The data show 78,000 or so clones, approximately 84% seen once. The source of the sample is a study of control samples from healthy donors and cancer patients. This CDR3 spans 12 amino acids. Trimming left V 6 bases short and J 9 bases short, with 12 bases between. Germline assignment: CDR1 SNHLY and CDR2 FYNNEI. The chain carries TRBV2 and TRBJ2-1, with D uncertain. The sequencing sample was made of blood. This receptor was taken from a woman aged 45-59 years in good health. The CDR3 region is CASSPPRSEQFF. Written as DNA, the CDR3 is TGTGCCAGCAGCCCCCCTAGAAGTGAGCAGTTCTTC.